This T cell receptor beta chain was found in a study of monozygotic twins with inflammatory bowel disease. Whole-study findings and limits: Among patients, repertoires may have gained variability from differing immunosuppressive treatments.

Points on this clonotype: Its antigen is unknown.

The CDR3 has 15 amino acids. Germline V gene data show CDR1 as LGHNA and CDR2 as YSLEER. Total RNA input per TCR library was around 3,600 ng. TCRalpha along with TCRbeta cDNA was subjected to two nested PCRs lasting about 15 and 9 cycles. TCRdb processed the 5' RACE reads again and assigns one entry to each CDR3 protein, with no DNA. This sample lists roughly 150,000 distinct CDR3 sequences; its ten largest clones have less than 2.5%. The specimen sequenced was blood. The chain links TRBV4-3 to TRBJ2-7; absent DNA, TCRdb's TRBD1 call cannot be checked. The clonotype originates from a human donor with ulcerative colitis or Crohn's disease, or a healthy co-twin of an affected twin (not recorded which). CDR3 amino acids: CASSSGRDFHYEQYF.